This T cell receptor (beta chain) was identified during a study of cytomegalovirus exposure and HLA in healthy donors. When sampled, the donors appeared nominally healthy, though they likely had unrecorded immune exposures. Study-level findings and limits: Reportedly, cytomegalovirus status was diagnosed with high sensitivity and specificity. The authors enumerated roughly 180 TCR beta chains as linked to cytomegalovirus.

Details on this clone: The antigen remains undetermined.

The PCR made use of 60 Vbeta and 13 Jbeta primers. The table came from immunoSEQ multiplex PCR; TCRdb's copy has only in-frame clones and leaves some out. Of about 250,000 clones listed, roughly 70% were seen once; the top ten hold 2% to 2.5%. The CDR3 sequence is 14 residues long. Germline CDR1 is MNHNY and CDR2 is SVGAGI (reference sequence). Sequencing was carried out using PBMCs. This clonotype originated in a female donor in good health and CMV-seronegative. The chain recombines TRBV6-6 with TRBJ2-7; the match to TRBD1 covers 10 bases. CDR3 DNA: TGTGCGAGCTCCTATGGGACAGGGGCCTACGAGCAGTACTTC. Its translation: CASSYGTGAYEQYF.